This T cell receptor (beta chain) was identified in a study of radiotherapy plus CTLA-4 blockade in lung cancer. Study summary: Among patients, more than 15% showed objective responses, and 30% to 35% had disease control.

The assay was immunoSEQ multiplex PCR, and TCRdb's table has in-frame clones only and misses some. The sample holds tens of thousands of clones, about four fifths seen once. Patients with chemo-refractory metastatic non-small-cell lung cancer received focal radiation plus CTLA-4 blockade with ipilimumab. Study conclusions and caveats: Expansion of tumor-derived TCR clones was observed in blood after radiotherapy plus ipilimumab. According to reports, early shifts in blood T cell clones, alongside interferon-beta, forecast response most accurately.

V gave up 7 bases and J gave up 6 bases; unmatched junction bases: 1. Per the germline V gene, CDR1 is SGHDT and CDR2 is YYEEEE. The CDR3 sequence is 10 residues long. As regards this clone: Its antigen is unidentified.

The chain links TRBV5-6 to TRBJ2-7, with TRBD2 matching 7 bases. The TCR sequence derives from a human donor with non-small cell lung cancer that progressed on radiotherapy plus ipilimumab. The material sequenced was peripheral blood, taken from a patient treated with radiotherapy plus ipilimumab. CDR3 in DNA: TGTGCCAGCGGGAGGGGCGAGCAGTACTTC. Residues: CASGRGEQYF.